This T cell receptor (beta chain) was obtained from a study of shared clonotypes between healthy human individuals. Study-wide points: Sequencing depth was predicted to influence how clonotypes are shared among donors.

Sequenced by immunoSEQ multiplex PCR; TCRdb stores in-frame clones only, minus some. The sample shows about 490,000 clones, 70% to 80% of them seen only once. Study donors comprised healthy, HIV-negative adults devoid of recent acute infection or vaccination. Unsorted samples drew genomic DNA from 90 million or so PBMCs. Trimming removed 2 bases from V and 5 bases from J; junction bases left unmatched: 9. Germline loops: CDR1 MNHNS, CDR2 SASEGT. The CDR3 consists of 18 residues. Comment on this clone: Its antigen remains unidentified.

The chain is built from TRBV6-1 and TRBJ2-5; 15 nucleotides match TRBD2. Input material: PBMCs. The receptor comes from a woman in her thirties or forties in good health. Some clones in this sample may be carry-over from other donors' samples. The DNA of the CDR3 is TGTGCCAGCAGTGAAACTGGGGGACTAGCGGGAGGAGGCGAGACCCAGTACTTC. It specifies CASSETGGLAGGGETQYF.